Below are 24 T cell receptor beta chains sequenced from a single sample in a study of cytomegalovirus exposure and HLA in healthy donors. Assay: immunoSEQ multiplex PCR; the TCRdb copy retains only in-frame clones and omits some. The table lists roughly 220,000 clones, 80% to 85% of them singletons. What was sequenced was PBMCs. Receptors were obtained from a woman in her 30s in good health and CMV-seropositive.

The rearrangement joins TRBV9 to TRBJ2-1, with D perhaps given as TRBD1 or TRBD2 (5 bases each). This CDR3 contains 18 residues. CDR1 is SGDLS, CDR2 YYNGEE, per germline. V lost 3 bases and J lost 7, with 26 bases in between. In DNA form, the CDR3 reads TGTGCCAGCAGCGCTGGGGGTGGTTCGGCGTCAAGCGTGAATGAGCAGTTCTTC. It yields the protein CASSAGGGSASSVNEQFF.

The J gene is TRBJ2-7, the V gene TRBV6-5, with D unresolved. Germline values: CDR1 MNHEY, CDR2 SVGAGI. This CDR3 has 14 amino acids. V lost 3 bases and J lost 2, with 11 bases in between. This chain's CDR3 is CASSYRTATYEQYF. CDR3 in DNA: TGTGCCAGCAGTTATAGGACGGCGACCTACGAGCAGTACTTC.

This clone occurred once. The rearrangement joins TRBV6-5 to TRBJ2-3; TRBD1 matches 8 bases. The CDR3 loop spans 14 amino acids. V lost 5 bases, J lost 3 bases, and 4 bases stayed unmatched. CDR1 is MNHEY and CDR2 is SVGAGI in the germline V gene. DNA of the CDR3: TGTGCCAGCAGTCGGACAGGGAAAACAGATACGCAGTATTTT. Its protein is CASSRTGKTDTQYF.

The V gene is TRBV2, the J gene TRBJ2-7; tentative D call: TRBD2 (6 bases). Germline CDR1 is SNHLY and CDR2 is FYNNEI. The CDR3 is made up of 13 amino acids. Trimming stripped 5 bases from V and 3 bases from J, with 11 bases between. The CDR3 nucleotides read TGTGCCAGCAGTACATTGCGGGGCTACGAGCAGTACTTC. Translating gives CASSTLRGYEQYF.

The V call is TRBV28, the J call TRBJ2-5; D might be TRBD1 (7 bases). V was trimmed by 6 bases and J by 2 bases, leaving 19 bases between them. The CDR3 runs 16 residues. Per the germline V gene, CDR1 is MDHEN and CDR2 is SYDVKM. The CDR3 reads CASSPRGAGIQETQYF. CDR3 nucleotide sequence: TGTGCCAGCAGCCCCAGGGGGGCGGGAATTCAAGAGACCCAGTACTTC.

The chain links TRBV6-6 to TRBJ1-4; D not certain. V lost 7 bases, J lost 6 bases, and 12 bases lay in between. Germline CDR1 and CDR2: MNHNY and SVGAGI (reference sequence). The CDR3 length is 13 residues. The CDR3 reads CASTPLEDEKLFF. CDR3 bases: TGTGCCAGCACCCCGTTGGAAGATGAAAAACTGTTTTTT.

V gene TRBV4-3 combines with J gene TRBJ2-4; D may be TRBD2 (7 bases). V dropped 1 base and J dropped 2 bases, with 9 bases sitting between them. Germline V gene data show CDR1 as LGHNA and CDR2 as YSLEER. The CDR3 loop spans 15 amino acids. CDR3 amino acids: CASSQVGGPKNIQYF. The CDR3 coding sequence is TGCGCCAGCAGCCAAGTCGGGGGGCCCAAAAACATTCAGTACTTC.

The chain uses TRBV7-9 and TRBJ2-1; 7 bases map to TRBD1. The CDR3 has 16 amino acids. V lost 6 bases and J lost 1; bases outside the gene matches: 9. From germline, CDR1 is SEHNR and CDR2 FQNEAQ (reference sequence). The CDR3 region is CASSRDRATSYNEQFF. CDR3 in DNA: TGTGCCAGCAGTCGTGACAGGGCCACATCCTACAATGAGCAGTTCTTC.

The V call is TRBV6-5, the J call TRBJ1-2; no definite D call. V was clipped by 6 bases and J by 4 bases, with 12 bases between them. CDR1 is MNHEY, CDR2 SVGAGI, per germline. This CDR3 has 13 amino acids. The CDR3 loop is CASSTALLYGYTF. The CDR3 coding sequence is TGTGCCAGCAGCACAGCCCTCCTCTATGGCTACACCTTC.

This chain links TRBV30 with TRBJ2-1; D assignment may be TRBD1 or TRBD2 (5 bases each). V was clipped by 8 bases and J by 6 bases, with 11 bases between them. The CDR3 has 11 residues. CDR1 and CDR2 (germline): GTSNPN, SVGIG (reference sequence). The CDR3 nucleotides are TGTGCCGCAGGGAGTACCAATGAGCAGTTCTTC. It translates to CAAGSTNEQFF.

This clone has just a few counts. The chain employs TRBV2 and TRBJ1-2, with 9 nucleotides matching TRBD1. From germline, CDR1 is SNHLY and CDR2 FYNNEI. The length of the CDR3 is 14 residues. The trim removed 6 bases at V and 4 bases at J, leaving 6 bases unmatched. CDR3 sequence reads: CASSGTGRAYGYTF. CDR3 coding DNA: TGTGCCAGCAGCGGGACAGGGAGAGCCTATGGCTACACCTTC. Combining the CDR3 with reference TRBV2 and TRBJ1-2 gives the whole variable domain EPEVTQTPSHQVTQMGQEVILRCVPISNHLYFYWYRQILGQKVEFLVSFYNNEISEKSEIFDDQFSVERPDGSNFTLKIRSTKLEDSAMYFCASSGTGRAYGYTFGSGTRLTVV.

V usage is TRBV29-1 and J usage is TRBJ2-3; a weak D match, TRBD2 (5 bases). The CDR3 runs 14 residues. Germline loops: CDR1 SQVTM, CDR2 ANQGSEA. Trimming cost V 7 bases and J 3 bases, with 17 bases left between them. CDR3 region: CSAPPSFGTDTQYF. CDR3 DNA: TGCAGCGCCCCTCCTAGCTTCGGTACAGATACGCAGTATTTT.

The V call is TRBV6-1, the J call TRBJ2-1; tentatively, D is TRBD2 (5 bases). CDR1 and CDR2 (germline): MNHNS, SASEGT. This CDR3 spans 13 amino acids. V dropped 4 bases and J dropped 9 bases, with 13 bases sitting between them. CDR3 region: CASSGPGGSEQFF. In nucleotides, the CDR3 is TGTGCCAGCAGTGGGCCCGGAGGAAGTGAGCAGTTCTTC.

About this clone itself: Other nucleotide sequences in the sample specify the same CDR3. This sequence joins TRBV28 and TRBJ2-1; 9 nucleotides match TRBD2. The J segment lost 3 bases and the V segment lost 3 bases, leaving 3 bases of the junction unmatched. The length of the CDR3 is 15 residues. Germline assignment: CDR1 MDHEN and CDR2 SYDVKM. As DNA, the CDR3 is TGTGCCAGCAGTTTGCCTAGCGGGAACTACAATGAGCAGTTCTTC. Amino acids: CASSLPSGNYNEQFF.

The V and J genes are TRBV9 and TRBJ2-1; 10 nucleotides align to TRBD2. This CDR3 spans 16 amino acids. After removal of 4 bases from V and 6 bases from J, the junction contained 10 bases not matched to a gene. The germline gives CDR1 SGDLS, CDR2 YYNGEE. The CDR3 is CASSSRAGGVGNEQFF. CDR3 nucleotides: TGTGCCAGCAGCTCCCGAGCGGGAGGGGTGGGCAATGAGCAGTTCTTC.

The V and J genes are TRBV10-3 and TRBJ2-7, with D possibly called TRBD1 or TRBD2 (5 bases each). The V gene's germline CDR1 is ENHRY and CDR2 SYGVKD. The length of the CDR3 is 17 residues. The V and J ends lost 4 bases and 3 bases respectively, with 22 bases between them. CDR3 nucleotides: TGTGCCATCAGTGGTGGCGAGGGACCACCACTTAACTACGAGCAGTACTTC. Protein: CAISGGEGPPLNYEQYF.

CDR3 in amino acids: CASSALIAGYGYTF. The CDR3 region has the DNA TGTGCCAGCAGTGCCCTTATCGCGGGGTATGGCTACACCTTC. The chain uses TRBV6-5 and TRBJ1-2; no clear D. The V end lost 5 bases, the J end lost 5 bases, and 15 bases lay between the germline ends. The CDR3 length is 14 residues. Germline V gives CDR1 MNHEY, CDR2 SVGAGI.

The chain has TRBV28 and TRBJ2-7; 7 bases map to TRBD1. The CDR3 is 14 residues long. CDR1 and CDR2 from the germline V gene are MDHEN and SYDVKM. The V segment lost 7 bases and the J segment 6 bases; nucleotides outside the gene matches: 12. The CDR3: CASTLQGLLSEQYF. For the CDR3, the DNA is TGTGCCAGCACCTTACAGGGGCTCCTGTCCGAGCAGTACTTC.

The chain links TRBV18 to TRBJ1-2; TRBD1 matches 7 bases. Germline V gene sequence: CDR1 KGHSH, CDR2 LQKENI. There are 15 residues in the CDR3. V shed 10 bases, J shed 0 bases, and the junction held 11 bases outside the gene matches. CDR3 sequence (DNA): TGTGCCACCCAGGGGGACGGACTCCCTAACTATGGCTACACCTTC. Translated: CATQGDGLPNYGYTF.

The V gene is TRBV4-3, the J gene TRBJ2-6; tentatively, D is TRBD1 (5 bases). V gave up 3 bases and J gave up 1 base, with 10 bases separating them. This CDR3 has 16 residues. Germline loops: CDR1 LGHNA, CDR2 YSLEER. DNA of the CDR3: TGCGCCAGCAGCCAGGTCAGGGAATCTGGGGCCAACGTCCTGACTTTC. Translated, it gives CASSQVRESGANVLTF.

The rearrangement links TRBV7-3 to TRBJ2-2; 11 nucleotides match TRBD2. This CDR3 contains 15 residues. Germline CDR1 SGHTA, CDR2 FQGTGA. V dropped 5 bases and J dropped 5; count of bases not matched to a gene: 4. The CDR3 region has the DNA TGTGCCAGCAGCCCACTAGCGGGAGATACCGGGGAGCTGTTTTTT. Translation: CASSPLAGDTGELFF.

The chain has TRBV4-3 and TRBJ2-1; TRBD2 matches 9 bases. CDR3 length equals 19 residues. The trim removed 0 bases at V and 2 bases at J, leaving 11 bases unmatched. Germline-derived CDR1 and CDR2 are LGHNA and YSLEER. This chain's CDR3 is CASSQDLSKAGGPYNEQFF. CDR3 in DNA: TGCGCCAGCAGCCAAGATTTGTCCAAAGCGGGAGGCCCCTACAATGAGCAGTTCTTC.

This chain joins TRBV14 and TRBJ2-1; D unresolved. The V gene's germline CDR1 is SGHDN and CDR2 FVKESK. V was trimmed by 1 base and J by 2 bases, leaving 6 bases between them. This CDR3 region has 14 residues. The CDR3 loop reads CASSQGTAYNEQFF. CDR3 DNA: TGTGCCAGCAGCCAAGGGACGGCCTACAATGAGCAGTTCTTC. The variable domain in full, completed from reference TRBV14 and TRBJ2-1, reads EAGVTQFPSHSVIEKGQTVTLRCDPISGHDNLYWYRRVMGKEIKFLLHFVKESKQDESGMPNNRFLAERTGGTYSTLKVQPAELEDSGVYFCASSQGTAYNEQFFGPGTRLTVL.

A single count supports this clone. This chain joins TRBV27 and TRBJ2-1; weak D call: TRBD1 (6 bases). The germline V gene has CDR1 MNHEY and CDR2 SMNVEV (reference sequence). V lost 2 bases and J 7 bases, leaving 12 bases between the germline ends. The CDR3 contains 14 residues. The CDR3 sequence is CASSLQGRGNEQFF. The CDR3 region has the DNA TGTGCCAGCAGTTTACAGGGGAGAGGGAATGAGCAGTTCTTC.